Described below is a single T cell receptor (beta chain) sequence and its context. This clonotype has just a few counts. Its antigen is unknown. The input lacks base qualities; no much larger clone sits a single base away. Sequencing instrument: Illumina NovaSeq 6000. TCRalpha and TCRbeta cDNA libraries were constructed by 5'RACE with constant-segment primers, with sample barcodes and unique molecular identifiers being introduced. RNA was extracted from every sample with Trizol reagent. Amplification of the libraries took two PCR steps, and the second step added a second sample barcode plus Illumina TruSeq adapters. Sequencing of the libraries was done on an Illumina NovaSeq, producing 2 x 150 bp paired-end reads. From the authors' description of their analysis: The reads were demultiplexed and collapsed into UMI-guided consensus sequences using migec v1.2.7. With mixcr v2.1.11, UMI consensuses were aligned to TRA and TRB V and J templates and assembled into clonotypes. A clonotype was counted as expanded or contracted only if both edgeR and NoisET called the change significant, with noise models trained on biological replicates. edgeR calls used a false discovery rate-adjusted p below 0.01 and a log2 fold-change threshold of 1. As an exploratory analysis of dynamics, max-normalized trajectories of the 1000 most abundant clonotypes were examined by PCA with hierarchical clustering. Separately sequenced CD4+ and CD8+ repertoires were used to assign a CD4 or CD8 phenotype to each responding clone. TCRdb took the public reads, trimmed them with fastp at Q25, ran MiXCR for clone calling and kept in-frame beta chains. Records with the same CDR3 protein are collapsed into one entry carrying the most frequent genes and DNA. TCRdb's processing, not the study's, gives the V and J calls here. This sample is represented by 100,000 to 140,000 distinct CDR3 sequences; roughly an eighth of them were singletons. The ten most abundant clones make up roughly 40% of the sample.

The germline V gene (reference sequence) provides CDR1 SEHNR and CDR2 FQNEAQ. Its CDR3 holds 17 amino acids, cysteine through phenylalanine. Of the read, only the CDR3 DNA is kept; its 51 bases are in frame from base 1. Trimming removed 4 bases from V and 3 bases from J, leaving 22 bases between the germline ends. These data originate in a study of T-cell memory formation after mild COVID-19 (dated by TCRdb to about 2021). Regarding the complete study: TCR sequence clusters from the two donors were found to be largely donor specific. Two young, previously healthy adult volunteers made up the cohort, one male and one female. Longitudinal TCRalpha and TCRbeta repertoire sequencing tracked T-cell clones expanding and contracting after mild COVID-19 in two donors. Points the paper makes about the study in general: Some responding clones were found in pre-infection memory, which suggests that pre-existing cross-reactive memory T cells took part in the SARS-CoV-2 response. Clones that contracted from day 15 to 85 showed balanced CD4/CD8 phenotypes, whereas a second wave of clones that expanded from day 15 to 37 leaned towards CD4+. Only a couple of mild cases were covered by the study, and larger cohorts that include severe cases with pre-infection samples were considered necessary. SARS-CoV-2 specificity of the second-wave clones peaking on day 37 was not confirmed. Contracting CD4+ clones appeared mostly in the CM and EM memory subsets, whereas CD8+ clones were enriched in EMRA.

PBMCs were isolated by Ficoll-Paque density gradient centrifugation. The chain is made from TRBV7-9 and TRBJ2-7; the best D guess is TRBD2, with 6 bases matching. Sequencing was carried out using PBMCs or a T cell subset sorted from them (not recorded which). The TCR originated in a man between 18 and 35 years old who had mild COVID-19 (a few samples of this study predate the infection). The sample titles of this study are shuffled in the database, so cell type and time point are left out; the donor was told from shared clones. The DNA reads TGTGCCAGCAGCTCACAGAATCCGGGACTGGCAAGCTACGAGCAGTACTTC. Its translation reads: CASSSQNPGLASYEQYF.